The clone carrying this TCR beta chain has only a few counts. As yet, its antigen is unknown. CDR1 LNHNV and CDR2 YYDKDF come from the germline V gene (reference sequence). The V and J ends lost 5 bases and 5 bases, in that order; junction bases with no gene match: 8. This CDR3 is built from 15 residues. This sample is drawn from a study of blood T cells in healthy people across ages. Findings and caveats of the study: Aged donors had fewer naive CD4+ cells and lower diversity than long-lived donors. Naive T cell percentage and TCR beta diversity correlated strongly.

Using a J-beta primer mix together with a sample-barcoded 5' primer, a second PCR was run for about 7 to 12 cycles. Template switching added a 12-random-nucleotide identifier to every cDNA molecule. MiXCR, applied by TCRdb to the 5' RACE reads, yields one record per CDR3 protein. The data show some 1.6 million distinct CDR3 sequences, 30% to 35% seen once. They isolated at least 6 million PBMCs from each sample. What was sequenced was blood. The sequence was obtained from a woman aged 25 to 45 in good health. The V and J genes are TRBV15 and TRBJ1-4; 7 nucleotides line up with TRBD1. CDR3 nucleotides: TGTGCCACCAGCCCTTCCGGGACAGTCAATGAAAAACTGTTTTTT. This gives the protein CATSPSGTVNEKLFF.